Shown below are 30 T cell receptor beta chains from a single sample sequenced in a study of T cells expressing NK-cell markers. Reanalyzing the 5' RACE reads, TCRdb keeps one entry per CDR3 protein, without DNA. This sample contains hundreds of thousands of distinct CDR3 sequences. Sequencing was done on a sample of blood T cells: a sorted CD56 or NKG2C T cell subset, CD4+ or CD8+ T cells, or bulk PBMC T cells (not recorded which). All receptors come from a woman between 18 and 70 years old in good health.

V gene TRBV4-3 combines with J gene TRBJ2-1; lacking DNA, the TRBD2 call made by TCRdb goes unchecked. The CDR3 totals 17 residues. Germline assignment: CDR1 LGHNA and CDR2 YSLEER. CDR3 amino acids: CASSLGLVTSGINEQFF.

The chain combines TRBV13 with TRBJ1-2; TCRdb's D call, TRBD1, is unchecked because there is no DNA. The CDR3 extends over 16 amino acids. The germline gives CDR1 PRHDT, CDR2 FYEKMQ (reference sequence). This chain's CDR3 is CASSPADSEQGYGYTF.

V is TRBV18 and J is TRBJ2-1; TCRdb's D gene call, TRBD2, goes unchecked for lack of DNA. The CDR3 contains 18 residues. Germline assignment: CDR1 KGHSH and CDR2 LQKENI. CDR3 residues: CASSPQGTTEGDYNEQFF.

This chain connects TRBV4-3 to TRBJ2-3; TCRdb selects TRBD2, and the lack of DNA leaves this call unchecked. This CDR3 has 15 amino acids. The V gene's germline CDR1 is LGHNA and CDR2 YSLEER. The CDR3 is CASSGDLPNTDTQYF.

This chain uses TRBV29-1 with TRBJ2-2; TCRdb calls TRBD1, which cannot be checked without DNA. Germline V lookup: CDR1 SQVTM, CDR2 ANQGSEA. The CDR3 has 15 residues. The CDR3: CSAGGVSLSTGELVF.

The V and J genes are TRBV11-2 and TRBJ2-2; TCRdb's D gene call, TRBD1, goes unchecked for lack of DNA. Germline values: CDR1 SGHAT, CDR2 FQNNGV. The CDR3 runs to 15 residues. This CDR3 is CASSLRDRVPGELFF.

The V call is TRBV25-1, the J call TRBJ2-3; TCRdb returns TRBD2, unconfirmable since there is no DNA. The CDR3 extends over 14 amino acids. The germline V gene has CDR1 MGHDK and CDR2 SYGVNS. The CDR3 is CASSGLVGTDTQYF. The full variable domain, rest sourced from reference TRBV25-1 and TRBJ2-3, is EADIYQTPRYLVIGTGKKITLECSQTMGHDKMYWYQQDPGMELHLIHYSYGVNSTEKGDLSSESTVSRIRTEHFPLTLESARPSHTSQYLCASSGLVGTDTQYFGPGTRLTVL.

The chain has TRBV6-2 or TRBV6-3 and TRBJ2-3; lacking DNA, the TRBD1 call made by TCRdb goes unchecked. The CDR3 is 20 amino acids. Germline V gives CDR1 MNHEY, CDR2 SVGEGT. The CDR3: CASSYSISPTGQGAWDTQYF.

V usage is TRBV27 and J usage is TRBJ2-1. The germline gives CDR1 MNHEY, CDR2 SMNVEV (reference sequence). This CDR3 is built from 13 residues. CDR3 in amino acids: CASSLGLYNEQFF.

This chain links TRBV10-3 with TRBJ2-1. The CDR3 runs 13 residues. Per the germline V gene, CDR1 is ENHRY and CDR2 is SYGVKD. The CDR3: CAISERSSNEQFF.

V gene TRBV28 combines with J gene TRBJ2-3; without DNA, the TCRdb call of TRBD1 cannot be checked. The CDR3 is 15 amino acids. CDR1 is MDHEN, CDR2 SYDVKM, per germline. CDR3 protein: CASSWDRGKGDTQYF.

This chain joins TRBV4-2 and TRBJ2-4; TCRdb indicates TRBD2, and absent DNA this call remains unverified. This CDR3 is built from 13 residues. Germline CDR1 and CDR2: LGHNA and YNFKEQ. The CDR3 sequence is CASSQDLGLAGHF.

The gene calls are TRBV7-2 and TRBJ2-3. The CDR3 sequence is 12 residues long. CDR1 is SGHTA, CDR2 FQGNSA, per germline. The CDR3 loop is CASSSGPDTQYF.

This chain links TRBV9 with TRBJ2-2; the D call from TCRdb, TRBD1, cannot be confirmed without DNA. The CDR3 is 15 amino acids. The germline CDR1 and CDR2 sequences are SGDLS and YYNGEE. The chain's CDR3 is CASSPRPFLTGELFF.

The rearrangement uses TRBV5-1 and TRBJ2-2; TCRdb's assignment of TRBD1 cannot be checked, as there is no DNA. Germline V lookup: CDR1 SGHRS, CDR2 YFSETQ. CDR3 size: 16 residues. CDR3 sequence reads: CASSLVTGQNTGELFF.

The genes are TRBV5-5 and TRBJ2-7; TCRdb names TRBD1, which stays unverified in the absence of DNA. Germline CDR1 is SGHKS and CDR2 is YYEKEE (reference sequence). The CDR3 length is 14 residues. This CDR3 reads CASSPWTGSYEQYF.

The chain carries TRBV7-2 and TRBJ2-7; there is no DNA to check the TCRdb D call of TRBD2. The CDR3 spans 14 residues. Germline-derived CDR1 and CDR2 are SGHTA and FQGNSA. Here the CDR3 reads CASSPGLLFSEQYF.

The chain couples TRBV6-5 to TRBJ1-2; TCRdb returns TRBD1, unconfirmable since there is no DNA. The CDR3 consists of 16 residues. The germline V gene has CDR1 MNHEY and CDR2 SVGAGI. The CDR3 is CASSYSRAGEYYGYTF.

The gene calls are TRBV5-1 and TRBJ2-1. The CDR3 contains 14 residues. CDR1 SGHRS and CDR2 YFSETQ come from the germline V gene. The CDR3 loop is CASRFPDRDNEQFF.

The chain links TRBV7-2 to TRBJ2-5; TCRdb indicates TRBD1, and absent DNA this call remains unverified. The CDR3 totals 15 residues. Germline V lookup: CDR1 SGHTA, CDR2 FQGNSA. CDR3 in amino acids: CASSLEDRGQETQYF.

The J gene is TRBJ2-1, the V gene TRBV20-1; there is no DNA to check the TCRdb D call of TRBD1. The CDR3 extends over 12 amino acids. Germline CDR1 reads DFQATT; CDR2 reads SNEGSKA (reference sequence). This CDR3 reads CSASRAPSEQFF.

V usage is TRBV7-7 and J usage is TRBJ2-1; as DNA is missing, the TRBD1 call by TCRdb cannot be tested. Germline V gene lookup returns CDR1 SSHAT and CDR2 FNYEAQ (reference sequence). This CDR3 spans 14 amino acids. The chain's CDR3 is CASSLADRDNEQFF.

This sequence joins TRBV4-2 and TRBJ2-7; there is no DNA to check the TCRdb D call of TRBD2. This CDR3 region has 13 residues. From germline, CDR1 is LGHNA and CDR2 YNFKEQ. CDR3 protein: CASSIAVSYEQYF.

This chain joins TRBV25-1 and TRBJ2-5; the TRBD1 assignment by TCRdb is unverifiable without DNA. This CDR3 has 13 residues. CDR1 and CDR2 (germline): MGHDK, SYGVNS. This chain's CDR3 is CASSGTGPKTQYF.

The chain has TRBV12-3 or TRBV12-4 and TRBJ2-2; TCRdb picks TRBD1, but there is no DNA to check that call. The CDR3 consists of 14 residues. The CDR3: CASRDSVNTGELFF.

This chain links TRBV9 with TRBJ2-1. CDR1 SGDLS and CDR2 YYNGEE come from the germline V gene. The CDR3 has 13 residues. CDR3 amino acids: CASSAPIVNEQFF.

The chain combines TRBV5-5 with TRBJ1-2. Germline V lookup: CDR1 SGHKS, CDR2 YYEKEE (reference sequence). The CDR3 totals 13 residues. The CDR3 region is CASSLEARYGYTF.

The chain recombines TRBV20-1 with TRBJ2-3; TCRdb proposes TRBD1, but this gene call is untestable without DNA. CDR3 size: 14 residues. Germline V gene lookup returns CDR1 DFQATT and CDR2 SNEGSKA (reference sequence). This CDR3 reads CSARLKGRTDTQYF.

The rearrangement links TRBV5-1 to TRBJ2-3; TCRdb picks TRBD2, but there is no DNA to check that call. Germline CDR1 and CDR2: SGHRS and YFSETQ. The CDR3 is 16 amino acids. The CDR3: CASSIYIAGSPDTQYF. The variable domain in full, with the rest retrieved from reference TRBV5-1 and TRBJ2-3, is KAGVTQTPRYLIKTRGQQVTLSCSPISGHRSVSWYQQTPGQGLQFLFEYFSETQRNKGNFPGRFSGRQFSNSRSEMNVSTLELGDSALYLCASSIYIAGSPDTQYFGPGTRLTVL.

V gene TRBV6-1 combines with J gene TRBJ1-5; the D gene TCRdb calls, TRBD1, cannot be checked with no DNA. Looked up from germline, CDR1 is MNHNS and CDR2 is SASEGT. The CDR3 totals 15 residues. CDR3 sequence: CASTLTGLSNQPQHF.